These T cell receptor beta chains were read from a single sample in a study of CD8 T cell repertoires and HIV-1 epitope variants. These TCRs are of unknown antigen specificity. The method was immunoSEQ multiplex PCR; TCRdb's version includes in-frame clones alone and lacks a portion of them. This table holds 4,700 or so clones, about two thirds found once. Sequencing was carried out using cultured CD8+ T cells derived from PBMCs. The receptors originated from a male donor with HIV. Both conserved end residues are part of each CDR3. The D gene is left open where the match is weak. Clone size, where shown, is once, few, many, or a class for clones that have expanded.

v_call: TRBV4-3
j_call: TRBJ2-1
clone_size: -
d_call: -
cdr3_aa: CASSQDQAGYGGYNEQFF
cdr3_nt: TGCGCCAGCAGCCAAGACCAGGCAGGGTATGGGGGTTACAATGAGCAGTTCTTC

v_call: TRBV7-9
j_call: TRBJ2-7
clone_size: -
d_call: TRBD1
cdr3_aa: CASSSPRAGGSYEQYF
cdr3_nt: TGTGCCAGCAGCTCCCCGCGGGCAGGGGGCTCCTACGAGCAGTACTTC

v_call: TRBV27
j_call: TRBJ1-2
clone_size: few
d_call: -
cdr3_aa: CASSRGPDSYGYTF
cdr3_nt: TGTGCCAGCAGTAGGGGCCCCGACAGCTATGGCTACACCTTC

v_call: TRBV14
j_call: TRBJ2-7
clone_size: -
d_call: TRBD1
cdr3_aa: CASSQDVFRDSSYEQYF
cdr3_nt: TGTGCCAGCAGCCAAGATGTATTCCGGGACAGCTCCTACGAGCAGTACTTC

v_call: TRBV11-3
j_call: TRBJ2-7
clone_size: -
d_call: TRBD1
cdr3_aa: CASSSGQGTDEQYF
cdr3_nt: TGTGCCAGCAGTTCGGGACAGGGCACCGACGAGCAGTACTTC

v_call: TRBV5-1
j_call: TRBJ1-1
clone_size: -
d_call: -
cdr3_aa: CASSFGPTGGTEAFF
cdr3_nt: TGCGCCAGCAGTTTTGGGCCCACCGGAGGCACTGAAGCTTTCTTT

v_call: TRBV7-2
j_call: TRBJ1-1
clone_size: -
d_call: -
cdr3_aa: CASSLLHLNTEAFF
cdr3_nt: TGTGCCAGCAGCTTACTACACCTGAACACTGAAGCTTTCTTT

v_call: TRBV7-8
j_call: TRBJ2-1
clone_size: once
d_call: TRBD2
cdr3_aa: CASSPGLAGNEQFF
cdr3_nt: TGTGCCAGCAGCCCGGGACTAGCGGGGAATGAGCAGTTCTTC

v_call: TRBV7-2
j_call: TRBJ2-7
clone_size: -
d_call: TRBD1
cdr3_aa: CASRGFKTGGTSYEQYF
cdr3_nt: TGTGCCAGCAGGGGGTTCAAAACAGGGGGTACCTCCTACGAGCAGTACTTC

v_call: TRBV19
j_call: TRBJ1-1
clone_size: -
d_call: -
cdr3_aa: CASRPSTGSEAFF
cdr3_nt: TGTGCCAGTAGACCTTCAACAGGGTCGGAAGCTTTCTTT

v_call: TRBV7-3
j_call: TRBJ2-5
clone_size: -
d_call: -
cdr3_aa: CASSQDSQETQYF
cdr3_nt: TGTGCCAGCAGCCAAGACAGCCAAGAGACCCAGTACTTC

v_call: TRBV5-1
j_call: TRBJ1-5
clone_size: few
d_call: -
cdr3_aa: CASSLGAGVNQPQHF
cdr3_nt: TGCGCCAGCAGCCTTGGAGCAGGGGTCAATCAGCCCCAGCATTTT

v_call: TRBV9
j_call: TRBJ1-2
clone_size: few
d_call: -
cdr3_aa: CASSLRSQDPMGYTF
cdr3_nt: TGTGCCAGCAGCCTTCGGTCGCAGGATCCTATGGGCTACACCTTC

v_call: TRBV28
j_call: TRBJ2-2
clone_size: -
d_call: -
cdr3_aa: CASSLLRDTGELFF
cdr3_nt: TGTGCCAGCAGCCTATTGCGGGACACCGGGGAGCTGTTTTTT

v_call: TRBV19
j_call: TRBJ1-1
clone_size: -
d_call: -
cdr3_aa: CASSRGSNTEAFF
cdr3_nt: TGTGCCAGTAGTCGAGGTTCGAACACTGAAGCTTTCTTT

v_call: TRBV7-9
j_call: TRBJ2-1
clone_size: -
d_call: -
cdr3_aa: CASSLDGYNEQFF
cdr3_nt: TGTGCCAGCAGCTTGGACGGCTACAATGAGCAGTTCTTC

v_call: TRBV7-7
j_call: TRBJ2-7
clone_size: -
d_call: TRBD2
cdr3_aa: CASSPGLAGTYEQYF
cdr3_nt: TGTGCCAGCAGCCCGGGACTAGCGGGGACGTACGAGCAGTACTTC

v_call: TRBV9
j_call: TRBJ2-3
clone_size: few
d_call: TRBD1
cdr3_aa: CASSAIQGPPFTDTQYF
cdr3_nt: TGTGCCAGCAGCGCCATACAGGGGCCTCCCTTCACAGATACGCAGTATTTT